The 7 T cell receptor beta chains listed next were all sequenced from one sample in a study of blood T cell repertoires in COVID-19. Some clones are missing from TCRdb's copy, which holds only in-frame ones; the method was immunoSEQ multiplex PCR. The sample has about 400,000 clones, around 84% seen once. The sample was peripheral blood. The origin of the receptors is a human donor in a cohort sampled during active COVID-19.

The chain's CDR3 is CASNPEPTSYEQYF. CDR3 nucleotides: TGCGCCAGCAACCCAGAACCGACTTCCTACGAGCAGTACTTC. The chain recombines TRBV5-1 with TRBJ2-7; D remains ambiguous. The V and J ends lost 6 bases and 1 base respectively, with 14 bases between them. CDR3 size: 14 residues. Germline CDR1 SGHRS, CDR2 YFSETQ. Combining the CDR3 with reference TRBV5-1 and TRBJ2-7 gives the whole variable domain KAGVTQTPRYLIKTRGQQVTLSCSPISGHRSVSWYQQTPGQGLQFLFEYFSETQRNKGNFPGRFSGRQFSNSRSEMNVSTLELGDSALYLCASNPEPTSYEQYFGPGTRLTVT.

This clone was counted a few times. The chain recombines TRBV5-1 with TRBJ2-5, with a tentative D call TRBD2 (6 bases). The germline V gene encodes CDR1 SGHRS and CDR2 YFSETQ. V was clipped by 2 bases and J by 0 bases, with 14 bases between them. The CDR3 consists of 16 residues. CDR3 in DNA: TGCGCCAGCAGCTTCTTGACTAGTGACAACCAAGAGACCCAGTACTTC. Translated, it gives CASSFLTSDNQETQYF.

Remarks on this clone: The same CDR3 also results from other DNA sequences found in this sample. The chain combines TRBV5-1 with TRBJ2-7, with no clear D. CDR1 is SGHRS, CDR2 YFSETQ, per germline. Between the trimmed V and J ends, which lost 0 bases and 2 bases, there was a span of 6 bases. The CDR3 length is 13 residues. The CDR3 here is CASSLDVAYEQYF. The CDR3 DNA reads TGCGCCAGCAGCTTGGACGTAGCCTACGAGCAGTACTTC.

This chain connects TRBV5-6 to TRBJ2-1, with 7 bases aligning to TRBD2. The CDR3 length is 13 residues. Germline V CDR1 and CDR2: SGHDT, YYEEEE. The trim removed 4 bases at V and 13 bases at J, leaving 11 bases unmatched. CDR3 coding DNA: TGTGCCAGCAGCACTACTTCTAGCGGCGACCAGTTCTTC. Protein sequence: CASSTTSSGDQFF.

As DNA, the CDR3 is TGTGCCAGCAGCTTACCCAGGGGGGCGGGAGAGACCCAGTACTTC. Its translation is CASSLPRGAGETQYF. The rearrangement uses TRBV7-9 and TRBJ2-5, with D possibly TRBD1 on 7 matching bases. CDR3 length: 15 amino acids. V lost 2 bases and J lost 4, with 14 bases in between. Germline V gives CDR1 SEHNR, CDR2 FQNEAQ (reference sequence).

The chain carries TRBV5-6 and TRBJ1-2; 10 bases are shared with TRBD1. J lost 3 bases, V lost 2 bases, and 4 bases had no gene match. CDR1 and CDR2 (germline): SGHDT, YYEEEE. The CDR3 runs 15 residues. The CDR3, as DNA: TGTGCCAGCAGCTTTACCGGGACAGGGGACTATGGCTACACCTTC. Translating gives CASSFTGTGDYGYTF.

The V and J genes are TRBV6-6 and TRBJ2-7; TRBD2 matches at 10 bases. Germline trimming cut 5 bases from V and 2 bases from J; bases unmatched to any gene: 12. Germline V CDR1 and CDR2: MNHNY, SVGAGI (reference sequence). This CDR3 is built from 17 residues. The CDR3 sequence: CASSPTTPGLAPYEQYF. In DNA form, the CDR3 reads TGTGCCAGCAGTCCCACAACCCCGGGACTAGCGCCCTACGAGCAGTACTTC.